This record looks at one T cell receptor beta chain sequence and its context. CDR1 is LGHNT and CDR2 is FRNRAP in the germline V gene. The CDR3 covers 17 residues. V was trimmed by 0 bases and J by 8 bases, leaving 21 bases between them. Per the study methods: From reference gene primer amplification, estimates of nucleated cell counts were derived. Method: immunoSEQ multiplex PCR; TCRdb's copy keeps in-frame clones and lacks some. The V and J calls and clone size were taken over from that table, and D and trimming were inferred from the DNA. The sample has roughly 35,000 clones, around 73% seen once. The data derive from a study of blood T cell repertoires in COVID-19.

The sequencing input was peripheral blood. The chain recombines TRBV12-5 with TRBJ2-3, with unresolved D. The clonotype originates from a man older than 75 with acute or convalescent COVID-19. This CDR3 is CASGLVLNDFSRGTQYF. The CDR3 DNA sequence: TGTGCTAGTGGTTTGGTACTTAATGACTTTTCAAGAGGTACGCAGTATTTT.